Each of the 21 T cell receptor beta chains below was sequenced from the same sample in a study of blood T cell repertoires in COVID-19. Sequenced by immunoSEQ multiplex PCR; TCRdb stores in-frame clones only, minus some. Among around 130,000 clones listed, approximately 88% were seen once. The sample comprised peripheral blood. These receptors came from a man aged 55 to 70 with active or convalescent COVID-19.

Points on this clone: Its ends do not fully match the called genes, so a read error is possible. In nucleotides, the CDR3 is TGCGCCAGCAGCCAGGACTTGAGGGGAGGGAGCGATAGGCAGTATTTT. It is translated as CASSQDLRGGSDRQYF. The chain links TRBV4-3 to TRBJ2-3; TRBD2 matches 7 bases. The CDR3 has 16 residues. Germline lookup yields CDR1 LGHNA and CDR2 YSLEER.

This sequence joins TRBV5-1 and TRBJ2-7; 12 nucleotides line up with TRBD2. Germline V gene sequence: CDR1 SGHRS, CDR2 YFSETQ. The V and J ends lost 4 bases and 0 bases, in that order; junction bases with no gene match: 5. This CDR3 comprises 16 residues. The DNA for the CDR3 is TGCGCCAGCAGCCCTGTGACTAGCGGGAGCTCCTACGAGCAGTACTTC. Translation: CASSPVTSGSSYEQYF.

The CDR3 DNA sequence: TGTGCCAGCAGCTTGGTACAGGGGAATAGCAATCAGCCCCAGCATTTT. Protein product: CASSLVQGNSNQPQHF. The chain combines TRBV5-8 with TRBJ1-5; 7 bases map to TRBD1. With V trimmed by 0 bases and J by 0 bases, 3 bases remained unmatched. The CDR3 spans 16 residues. Germline-derived CDR1 and CDR2 are SGHTS and YDEGEE.

CDR3 in DNA: TGTGCCAGCAGCTTGCTTCTAGCCAAAAACATTCAGTACTTC. Translated, it gives CASSLLLAKNIQYF. The chain has TRBV5-8 and TRBJ2-4; D uncertain. This CDR3 spans 14 amino acids. From germline, CDR1 is SGHTS and CDR2 YDEGEE. Trimming pared 1 base from V and 0 bases from J, leaving 5 bases between.

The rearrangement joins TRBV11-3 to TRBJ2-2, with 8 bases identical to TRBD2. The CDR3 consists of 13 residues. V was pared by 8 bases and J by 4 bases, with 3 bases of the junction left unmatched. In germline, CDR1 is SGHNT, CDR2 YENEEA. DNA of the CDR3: TGTGCCAGCGGGAGCGGGAGCACCGGGGAGCTGTTTTTT. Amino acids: CASGSGSTGELFF.

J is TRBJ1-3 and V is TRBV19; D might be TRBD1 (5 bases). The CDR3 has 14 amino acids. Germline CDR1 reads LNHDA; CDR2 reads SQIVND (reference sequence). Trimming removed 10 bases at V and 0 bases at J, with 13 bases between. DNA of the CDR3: TGTGCCACCATAGACAGAGCCTCTGGAAACACCATATATTTT. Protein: CATIDRASGNTIYF.

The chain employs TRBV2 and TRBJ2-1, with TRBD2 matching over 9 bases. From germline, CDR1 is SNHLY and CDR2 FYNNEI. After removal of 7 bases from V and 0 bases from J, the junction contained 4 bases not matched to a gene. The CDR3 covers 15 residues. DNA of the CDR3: TGTGCCAGCAACCCTAGCGGGACCTCCTACAATGAGCAGTTCTTC. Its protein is CASNPSGTSYNEQFF.

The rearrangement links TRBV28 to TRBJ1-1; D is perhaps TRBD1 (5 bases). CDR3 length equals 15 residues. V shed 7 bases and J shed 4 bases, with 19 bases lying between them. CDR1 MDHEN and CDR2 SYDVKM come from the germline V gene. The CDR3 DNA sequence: TGTGCCAGCACCCTTCGGGGGGGTGGGAGCACTGAAGCTTTCTTT. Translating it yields CASTLRGGGSTEAFF.

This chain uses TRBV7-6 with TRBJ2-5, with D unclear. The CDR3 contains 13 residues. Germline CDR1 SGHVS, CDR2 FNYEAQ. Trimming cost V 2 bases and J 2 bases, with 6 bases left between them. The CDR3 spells CASSLWRQETQYF. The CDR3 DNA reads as TGTGCCAGCAGCTTATGGCGGCAAGAGACCCAGTACTTC.

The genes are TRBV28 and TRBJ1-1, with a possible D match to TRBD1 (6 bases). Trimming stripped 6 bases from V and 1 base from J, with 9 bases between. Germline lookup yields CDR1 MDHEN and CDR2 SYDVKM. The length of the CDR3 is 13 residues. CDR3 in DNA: TGTGCCAGCAGCCGGACAGCGAACACTGAAGCTTTCTTT. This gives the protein CASSRTANTEAFF.

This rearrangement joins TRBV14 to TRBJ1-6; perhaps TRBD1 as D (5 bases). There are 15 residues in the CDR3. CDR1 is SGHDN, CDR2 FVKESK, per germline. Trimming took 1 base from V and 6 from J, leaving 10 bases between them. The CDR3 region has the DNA TGTGCCAGCAGCCAAGTCCAGGGTTTTAATTCACCCCTCCACTTT. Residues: CASSQVQGFNSPLHF.

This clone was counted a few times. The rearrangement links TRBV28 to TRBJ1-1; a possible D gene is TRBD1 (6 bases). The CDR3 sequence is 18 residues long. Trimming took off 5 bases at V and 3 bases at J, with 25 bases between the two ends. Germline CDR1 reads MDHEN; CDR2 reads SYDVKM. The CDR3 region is CASSPAFPAGAIYTEAFF. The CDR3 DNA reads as TGTGCCAGCAGTCCCGCGTTCCCCGCAGGGGCGATCTACACTGAAGCTTTCTTT.

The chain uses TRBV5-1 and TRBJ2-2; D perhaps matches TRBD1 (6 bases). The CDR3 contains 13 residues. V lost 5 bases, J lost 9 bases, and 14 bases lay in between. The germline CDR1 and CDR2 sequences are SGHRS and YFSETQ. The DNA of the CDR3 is TGCGCCAGCAGAGGGGACACCGAGCGGGAGCTGTTTTTT. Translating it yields CASRGDTERELFF.

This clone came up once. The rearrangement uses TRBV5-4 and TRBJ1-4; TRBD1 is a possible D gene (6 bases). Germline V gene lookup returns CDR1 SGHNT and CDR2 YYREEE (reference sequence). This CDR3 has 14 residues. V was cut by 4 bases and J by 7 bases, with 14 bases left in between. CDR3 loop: CASSGYREPEKLFF. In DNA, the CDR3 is TGTGCCAGCAGCGGGTACAGGGAACCTGAAAAACTGTTTTTT.

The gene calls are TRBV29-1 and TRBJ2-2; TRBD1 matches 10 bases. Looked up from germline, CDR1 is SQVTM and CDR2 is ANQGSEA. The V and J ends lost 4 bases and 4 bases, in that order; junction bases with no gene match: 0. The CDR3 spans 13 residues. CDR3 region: CSVGTGGTGELFF. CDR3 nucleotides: TGCAGCGTTGGGACAGGGGGCACCGGGGAGCTGTTTTTT.

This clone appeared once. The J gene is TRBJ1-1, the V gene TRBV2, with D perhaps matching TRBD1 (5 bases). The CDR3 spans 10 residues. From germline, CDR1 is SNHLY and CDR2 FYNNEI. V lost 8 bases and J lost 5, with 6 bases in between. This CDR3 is CASGGTEAFF. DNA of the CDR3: TGTGCCAGCGGGGGGACTGAAGCTTTCTTT.

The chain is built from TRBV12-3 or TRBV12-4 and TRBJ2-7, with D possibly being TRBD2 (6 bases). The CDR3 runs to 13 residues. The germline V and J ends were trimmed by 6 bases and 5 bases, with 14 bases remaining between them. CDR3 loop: CASSPGTFNEQYF. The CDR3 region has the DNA TGTGCCAGCAGCCCCGGGACTTTCAACGAGCAGTACTTC.

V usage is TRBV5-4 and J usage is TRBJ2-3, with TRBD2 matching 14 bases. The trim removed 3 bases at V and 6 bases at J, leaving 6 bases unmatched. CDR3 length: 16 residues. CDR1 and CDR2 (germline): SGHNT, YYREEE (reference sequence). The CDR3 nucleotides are TGTGCCAGCAGCTCGGGACTAGCGGGGGCCCCCGATACGCAGTATTTT. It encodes CASSSGLAGAPDTQYF.

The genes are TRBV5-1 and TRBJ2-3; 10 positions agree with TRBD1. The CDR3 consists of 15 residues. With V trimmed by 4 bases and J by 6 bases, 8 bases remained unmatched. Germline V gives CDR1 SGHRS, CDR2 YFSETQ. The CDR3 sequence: CASSATGTGVDTQYF. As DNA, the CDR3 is TGCGCCAGCAGCGCCACCGGGACAGGGGTCGATACGCAGTATTTT.

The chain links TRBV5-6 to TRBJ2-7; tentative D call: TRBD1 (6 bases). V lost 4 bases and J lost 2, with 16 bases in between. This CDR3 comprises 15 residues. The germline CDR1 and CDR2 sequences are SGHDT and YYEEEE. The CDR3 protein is CASSRTGQLTYEQYF. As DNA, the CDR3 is TGTGCCAGCAGCCGGACCGGACAGTTAACCTACGAGCAGTACTTC.

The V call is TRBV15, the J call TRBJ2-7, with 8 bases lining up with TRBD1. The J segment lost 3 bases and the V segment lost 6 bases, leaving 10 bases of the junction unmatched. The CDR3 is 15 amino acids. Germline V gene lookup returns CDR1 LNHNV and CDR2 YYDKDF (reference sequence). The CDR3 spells CATSPRQGAYYEQYF. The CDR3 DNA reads TGTGCCACCAGTCCTCGGCAGGGGGCTTACTACGAGCAGTACTTC.